This T cell receptor (beta chain) was profiled in a study of beta chain features in type 1 diabetes. This clone has only a few counts. Trimming took 2 bases from V and 1 from J, leaving 5 bases between them. CDR1 is SGHVS and CDR2 is FQNEAQ in the germline V gene. The CDR3 loop spans 13 amino acids. Every isolated RNA sample was fully reverse transcribed, so sequencing captured expressed TCRB transcripts. Sequencing used immunoSEQ multiplex PCR; TCRdb keeps in-frame clones, though not all of them. The profile shows around 300,000 clones, 8% of them singletons. The sample consisted of central memory CD4+ T cells from blood. This chain connects TRBV7-8 to TRBJ2-5; D remains ambiguous. The sequence came from a woman younger than 30 in good health. CDR3 in amino acids: CASSLPPQETQYF. As DNA, the CDR3 is TGTGCCAGCAGCTTACCCCCCCAAGAGACCCAGTACTTC.